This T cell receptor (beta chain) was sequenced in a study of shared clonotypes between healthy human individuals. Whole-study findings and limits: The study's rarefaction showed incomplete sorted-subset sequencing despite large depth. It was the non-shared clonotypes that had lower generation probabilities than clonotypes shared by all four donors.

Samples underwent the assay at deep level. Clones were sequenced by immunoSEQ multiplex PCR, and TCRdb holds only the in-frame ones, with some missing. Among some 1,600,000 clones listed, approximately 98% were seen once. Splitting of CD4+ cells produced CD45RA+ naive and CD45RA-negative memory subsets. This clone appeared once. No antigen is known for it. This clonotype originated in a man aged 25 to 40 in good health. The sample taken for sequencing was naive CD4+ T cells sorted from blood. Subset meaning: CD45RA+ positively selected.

This CDR3 is CASSPRQGLTTGELFF. CDR3 coding DNA: TGTGCCAGCAGCCCTCGACAGGGATTGACCACCGGGGAGCTGTTTTTT. The chain is built from TRBV7-2 and TRBJ2-2, with 7 bases identical to TRBD1. Germline CDR1 and CDR2: SGHTA and FQGNSA. The CDR3 runs to 16 residues. After removal of 5 bases from V and 4 bases from J, the junction contained 10 bases not matched to a gene.